This T cell receptor (beta chain) originates from a study of a mutant IDH1 vaccine in newly diagnosed glioma. Study summary: Vaccine dosing followed radiotherapy by 4-6 weeks, or accompanied temozolomide cycles. Males made up roughly 60% and females approximately 40% of treated patients, whose mean age was roughly 40 years.

Only in-frame clones appear in the TCRdb table, and some are missing; sequencing was by immunoSEQ multiplex PCR. The sample has approximately 56,000 clones; 60% to 80% are singletons. Turning to this clone: Its target is not known.

The ends were cut back, 0 bases at V and 3 bases at J, with 12 bases in the middle. The CDR3 extends over 15 amino acids. Germline V gene lookup returns CDR1 LGHNA and CDR2 YSLEER. Time point defined: week 47, end of study. The study gave 300 ug of mutant IDH1 20-mer peptide per vaccine dose, with topical imiquimod. Eight vaccinations were given in weeks 1, 3, 5, 7, 11, 15, 19 and 23. The sequenced sample was PBMCs, obtained from a glioma patient whose treatment included an IDH1 peptide vaccine. This chain joins TRBV4-3 and TRBJ2-7; D is unresolved. The sequence derives from a man aged 50-60 years with glioma. For the CDR3, the DNA is TGCGCCAGCAGCCAAGATCCCACCCAGCTCTACGAGCAGTACTTC. Protein sequence: CASSQDPTQLYEQYF.